The present T cell receptor beta chain was sequenced within a study of Graves' ophthalmopathy and Graves' hyperthyroidism. Study information: Peripheral blood was collected at initial diagnosis, before any treatment. General study points: Blood was where most expanded thyroid clonotypes above 0.001 frequency also turned up. An approximately 83% specificity and nearly 90% sensitivity were achieved by a 13-signature model that separated ophthalmopathy from stable hyperthyroidism.

Amplification targeted the TCR beta CDR3 regions, with RNA transcripts as the source material. HTBI-primed RT-PCR formed the first round, and a multiplex PCR formed the second. TCRdb called the multiplex PCR reads again in MiXCR, with one record for every CDR3 protein. The sample includes approximately 150,000 distinct CDR3 sequences, under 45% of them seen just once. PBMCs came from approximately 9.6 ml of fresh peripheral blood. Regarding this clonotype: Its antigen is unidentified.

This CDR3 comprises 14 residues. The V and J ends lost 6 bases and 4 bases respectively, with 15 bases between them. Germline V gives CDR1 MNHNS, CDR2 SASEGT. This sequence joins TRBV6-1 and TRBJ1-2, with unresolved D. Sequencing used peripheral blood. The receptor was isolated from a man between 25 and 39 years old with Graves' ophthalmopathy. DNA for the CDR3: TGTGCCAGCAGAGAGGCCCGGGGTATCTATGGCTACACCTTC. It specifies CASREARGIYGYTF.